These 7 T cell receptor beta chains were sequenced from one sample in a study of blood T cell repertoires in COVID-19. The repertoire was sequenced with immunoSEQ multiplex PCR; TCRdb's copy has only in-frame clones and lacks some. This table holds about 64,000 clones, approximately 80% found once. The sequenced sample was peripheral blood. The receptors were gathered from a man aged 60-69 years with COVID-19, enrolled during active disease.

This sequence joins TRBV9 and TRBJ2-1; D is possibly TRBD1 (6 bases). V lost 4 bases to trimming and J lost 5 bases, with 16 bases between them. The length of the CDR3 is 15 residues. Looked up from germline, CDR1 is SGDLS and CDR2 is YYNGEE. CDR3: CASSKGPQGHNEQFF. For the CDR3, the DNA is TGTGCCAGCAGCAAAGGGCCACAGGGCCACAATGAGCAGTTCTTC.

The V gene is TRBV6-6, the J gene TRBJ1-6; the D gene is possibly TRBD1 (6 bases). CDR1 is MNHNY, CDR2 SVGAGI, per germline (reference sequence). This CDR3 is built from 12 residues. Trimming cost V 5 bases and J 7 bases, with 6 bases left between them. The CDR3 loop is CASSTGNSPLHF. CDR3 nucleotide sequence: TGTGCCAGCAGTACAGGGAATTCACCCCTCCACTTT.

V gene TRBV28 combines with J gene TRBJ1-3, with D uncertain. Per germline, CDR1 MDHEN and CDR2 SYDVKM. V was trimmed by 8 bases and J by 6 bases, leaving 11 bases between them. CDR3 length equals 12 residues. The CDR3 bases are TGTGCCAGCGGAGGGTTCCCAAACACCATATATTTT. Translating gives CASGGFPNTIYF.

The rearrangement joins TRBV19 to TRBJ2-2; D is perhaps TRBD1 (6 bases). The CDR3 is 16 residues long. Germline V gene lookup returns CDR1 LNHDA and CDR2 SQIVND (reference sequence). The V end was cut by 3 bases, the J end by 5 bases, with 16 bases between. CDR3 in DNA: TGTGCCAGTAGTATTTGGGGTGTCAGGGGAACCGGGGAGCTGTTTTTT. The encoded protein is CASSIWGVRGTGELFF.

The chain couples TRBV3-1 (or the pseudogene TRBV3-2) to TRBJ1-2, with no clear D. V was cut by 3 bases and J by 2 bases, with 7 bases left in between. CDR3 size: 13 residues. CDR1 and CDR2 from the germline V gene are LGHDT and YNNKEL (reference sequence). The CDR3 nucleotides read TGTGCCAGCAGCCAGCAAACAAACTATGGCTACACCTTC. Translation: CASSQQTNYGYTF.

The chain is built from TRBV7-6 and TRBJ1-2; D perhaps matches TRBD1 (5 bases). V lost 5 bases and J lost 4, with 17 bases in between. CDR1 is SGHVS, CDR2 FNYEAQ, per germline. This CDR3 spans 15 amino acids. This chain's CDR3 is CASSARPLGAYGYTF. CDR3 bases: TGTGCCAGCAGCGCCAGGCCCCTAGGGGCCTATGGCTACACCTTC.

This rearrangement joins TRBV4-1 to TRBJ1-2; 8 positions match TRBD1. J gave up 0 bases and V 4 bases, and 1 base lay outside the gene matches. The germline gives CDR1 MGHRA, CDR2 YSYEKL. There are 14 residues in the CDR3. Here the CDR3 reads CASSLQGANYGYTF. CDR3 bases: TGCGCCAGCAGCCTACAGGGGGCTAACTATGGCTACACCTTC.